The present T cell receptor beta chain was sequenced within a study of T cells in women clearing cervical HPV infection. Study at large: Cases' blood sampling followed lesion detection by median about 150 days (90 to 200). Study observations and caveats: Cases and controls were distinguished at AUC over 0.75 by richness and V genes. Cases carried less TRBV6-7 than controls: roughly 0.12% versus 0.17%.

Comments on this clone: No antigen is known for it. The missing CDR3 end, 3 residues past where the read stops, is filled in from the germline J gene.

Germline lookup yields CDR1 SGHTA and CDR2 FQGTGA. The CDR3 totals 16 residues. V lost 2 bases, J lost 0 bases, and 0 bases stayed unmatched. Here immunoSEQ multiplex PCR was the method, and the copy in TCRdb shows in-frame clones only, minus some. This sample's table reports 20,000 to 25,000 clones. The sample comprised blood buffy coat. The source of this sequence is a woman between 18 and 70 years old with a cervical HPV16 infection that either progressed to CIN3+ or cleared (not recorded which). The V call is TRBV7-3, the J call TRBJ2-2; TRBD1 matches 10 bases. The CDR3 spells CASSLGQGANTGELFF. The CDR3 DNA, read in part, is TGTGCCAGCAGCTTAGGACAGGGGGCGAACACCGGGGAG. The variable domain in full, with the rest retrieved from reference TRBV7-3 and TRBJ2-2, is GAGVSQTPSNKVTEKGKYVELRCDPISGHTALYWYRQSLGQGPEFLIYFQGTGAADDSGLPNDRFFAVRPEGSVSTLKIQRTERGDSAVYLCASSLGQGANTGELFFGEGSRLTVL.